A selection of T cell receptor beta chains follows, all from one sample in a study of CXCR3-negative and CXCR3-positive naive CD8 T cells. TCRdb reprocessed the 5' RACE reads and reports one entry per CDR3 protein, with no DNA. Its listing shows 8,200 or so distinct CDR3 sequences. The sample taken for sequencing was naive CXCR3+ CD8+ T cells from blood. The receptors here all came from a human donor in good health. Some clones in this sample may be carry-over from other donors' samples. The CDR3 runs from the conserved cysteine through the conserved F or W. Some rows mark clone size as missing; the rest say once, few, many or name a class of expanded clone.

size: NA; V: TRBV28; J: TRBJ2-7; CDR3: CASIGESGQMLYEQYF
size: NA; V: TRBV5-6; J: TRBJ1-1; CDR3: CASSLGWGRAAEAFF
size: medium-sized; V: TRBV29-1; J: TRBJ1-2; CDR3: CSVEDGYGYTF
size: medium-sized; V: TRBV5-4; J: TRBJ2-3; CDR3: CASSLDGPSTDTQYF
size: medium-sized; V: TRBV20-1; J: TRBJ2-5; CDR3: CSARVAGEVETQYF
size: NA; V: TRBV29-1; J: TRBJ2-7; CDR3: CSARTGGPYEQYF
size: medium-sized; V: TRBV5-1; J: TRBJ2-2; CDR3: CASSPKREGNTGELFF
size: medium-sized; V: TRBV29-1; J: TRBJ2-3; CDR3: CSVEFPLRELEDTQYF
size: medium-sized; V: TRBV12-3/TRBV12-4; J: TRBJ2-2; CDR3: CASSPRRTSGANTGELFF
size: medium-sized; V: TRBV7-8; J: TRBJ2-1; CDR3: CASSLWDRDDAYNEQFF
size: NA; V: TRBV6-1; J: TRBJ1-1; CDR3: CANTDLNTEAFF
size: medium-sized; V: TRBV29-1; J: TRBJ2-3; CDR3: CSVVPSSVPDTQYF
size: NA; V: TRBV7-9; J: TRBJ2-5; CDR3: CASSRIGDLPPFETQYF
size: NA; V: TRBV29-1; J: TRBJ2-2; CDR3: CSGQDTGELFF
size: medium-sized; V: TRBV19; J: TRBJ2-7; CDR3: CASSLTWEQYF
size: NA; V: TRBV7-9; J: TRBJ2-1; CDR3: CASSLAAEQFF
size: NA; V: TRBV10-3; J: TRBJ2-7; CDR3: CASMGPNYEQYF
size: NA; V: TRBV29-1; J: TRBJ2-1; CDR3: CSGLTSGSLSSYNEQFF
size: NA; V: TRBV12-3/TRBV12-4; J: TRBJ2-5; CDR3: CASRFDASETQNF
size: medium-sized; V: TRBV6-6; J: TRBJ2-1; CDR3: CATGGPYNEQFF
size: NA; V: TRBV7-3; J: TRBJ2-3; CDR3: CASSLDGLASTDTQYF
size: medium-sized; V: TRBV7-9; J: TRBJ2-7; CDR3: CASSGDPGQGPSYEQYF
size: NA; V: TRBV7-8; J: TRBJ2-5; CDR3: CASNPEYQETQYF
size: NA; V: TRBV3-1; J: TRBJ2-7; CDR3: CASSPPGQDEQYF
size: medium-sized; V: TRBV29-1; J: TRBJ1-1; CDR3: CSVVRIQGTNTEAFF
size: medium-sized; V: TRBV19; J: TRBJ1-2; CDR3: CASSINYNSHYGYTF
size: NA; V: TRBV28; J: TRBJ1-1; CDR3: CASSLSNTEAFF
size: NA; V: TRBV7-9; J: TRBJ2-1; CDR3: CASSLDWGDNEQFF
size: NA; V: TRBV12-3/TRBV12-4; J: TRBJ1-2; CDR3: CARSFAQGADYGYTF
size: medium-sized; V: TRBV18; J: TRBJ2-3; CDR3: CASSPAGDTQYF